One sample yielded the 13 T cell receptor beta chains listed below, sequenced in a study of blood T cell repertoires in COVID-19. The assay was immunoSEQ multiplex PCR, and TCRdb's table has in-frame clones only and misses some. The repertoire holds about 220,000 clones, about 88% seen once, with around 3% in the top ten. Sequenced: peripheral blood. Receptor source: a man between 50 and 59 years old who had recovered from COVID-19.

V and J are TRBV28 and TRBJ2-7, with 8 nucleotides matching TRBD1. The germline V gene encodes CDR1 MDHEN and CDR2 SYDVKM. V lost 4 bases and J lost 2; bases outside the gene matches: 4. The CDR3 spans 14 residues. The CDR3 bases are TGTGCCAGCAGTTATGGACAGGGCACCTACGAGCAGTACTTC. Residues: CASSYGQGTYEQYF.

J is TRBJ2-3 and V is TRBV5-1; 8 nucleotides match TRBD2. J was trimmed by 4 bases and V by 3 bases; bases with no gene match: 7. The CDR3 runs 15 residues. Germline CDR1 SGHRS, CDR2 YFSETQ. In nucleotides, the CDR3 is TGCGCCAGCAGCTCGCCGACGGGAGGGGCAGATACGCAGTATTTT. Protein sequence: CASSSPTGGADTQYF.

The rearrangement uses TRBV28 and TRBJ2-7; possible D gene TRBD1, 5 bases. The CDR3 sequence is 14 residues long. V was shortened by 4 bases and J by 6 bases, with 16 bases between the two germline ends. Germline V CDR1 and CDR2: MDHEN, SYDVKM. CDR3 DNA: TGTGCCAGCAGTTCCCCCTGGTTAAGGGGCGAGCAGTACTTC. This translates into CASSSPWLRGEQYF.

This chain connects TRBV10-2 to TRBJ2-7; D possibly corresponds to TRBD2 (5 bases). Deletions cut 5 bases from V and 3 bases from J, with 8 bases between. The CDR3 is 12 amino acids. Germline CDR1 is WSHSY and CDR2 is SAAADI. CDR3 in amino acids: CASSSGIYEQYF. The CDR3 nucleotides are TGCGCCAGCAGTTCCGGGATCTACGAGCAGTACTTC.

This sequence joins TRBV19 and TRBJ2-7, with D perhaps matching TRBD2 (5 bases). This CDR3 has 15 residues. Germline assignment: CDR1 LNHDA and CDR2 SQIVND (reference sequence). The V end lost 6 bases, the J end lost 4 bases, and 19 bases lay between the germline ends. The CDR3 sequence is CASRDPGSGVYEQYF. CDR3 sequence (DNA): TGTGCCAGTAGAGACCCGGGTTCCGGGGTTTACGAGCAGTACTTC.

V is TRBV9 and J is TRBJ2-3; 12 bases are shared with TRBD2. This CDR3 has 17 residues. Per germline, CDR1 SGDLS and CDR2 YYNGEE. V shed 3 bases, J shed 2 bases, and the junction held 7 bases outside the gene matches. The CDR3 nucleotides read TGTGCCAGCAGCGCCGGGACTAGCGGGCCCGTCACAGATACGCAGTATTTT. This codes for CASSAGTSGPVTDTQYF.

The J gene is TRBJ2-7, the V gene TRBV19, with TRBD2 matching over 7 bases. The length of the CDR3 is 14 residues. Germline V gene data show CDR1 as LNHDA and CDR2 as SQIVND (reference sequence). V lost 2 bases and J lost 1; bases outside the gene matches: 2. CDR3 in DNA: TGTGCCAGTAGTATACGACTAGCTTCCTACGAGCAGTACTTC. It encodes CASSIRLASYEQYF.

The CDR3 DNA is TGTGCCAGCAGTGTTGAGGCTAGCGGGCCGGGGACCCAGTACTTC. Its protein is CASSVEASGPGTQYF. The rearrangement uses TRBV2 and TRBJ2-5; 8 nucleotides match TRBD2. The CDR3 has 15 amino acids. Germline-derived CDR1 and CDR2 are SNHLY and FYNNEI. V shed 4 bases, J shed 7 bases, and the junction held 11 bases outside the gene matches.

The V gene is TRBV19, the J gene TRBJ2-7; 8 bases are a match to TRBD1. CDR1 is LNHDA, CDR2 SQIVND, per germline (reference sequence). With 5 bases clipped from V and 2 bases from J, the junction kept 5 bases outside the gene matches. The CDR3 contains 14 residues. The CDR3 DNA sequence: TGTGCCAGTAGTCCCGGGACAGGTACCTACGAGCAGTACTTC. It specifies CASSPGTGTYEQYF. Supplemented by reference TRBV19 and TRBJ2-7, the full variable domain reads DGGITQSPKYLFRKEGQNVTLSCEQNLNHDAMYWYRQDPGQGLRLIYYSQIVNDFQKGDIAEGYSVSREKKESFPLTVTSAQKNPTAFYLCASSPGTGTYEQYFGPGTRLTVT.

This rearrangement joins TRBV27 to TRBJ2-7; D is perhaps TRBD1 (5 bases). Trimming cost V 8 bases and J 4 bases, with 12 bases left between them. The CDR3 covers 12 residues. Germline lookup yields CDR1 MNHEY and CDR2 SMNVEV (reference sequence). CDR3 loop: CASGAGKYEQYF. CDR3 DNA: TGTGCCAGCGGCGCAGGGAAGTACGAGCAGTACTTC.

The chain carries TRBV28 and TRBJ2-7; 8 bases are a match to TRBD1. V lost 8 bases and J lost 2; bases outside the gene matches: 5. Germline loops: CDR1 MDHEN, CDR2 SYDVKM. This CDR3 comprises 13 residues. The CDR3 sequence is CASGQGAPYEQYF. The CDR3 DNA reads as TGTGCCAGCGGCCAGGGGGCGCCCTACGAGCAGTACTTC.

The CDR3 nucleotides are TGTGCCAGCAGCCAGAACAGGGGACTAGGAGAGACCCAGTACTTC. This translates into CASSQNRGLGETQYF. The J gene is TRBJ2-5, the V gene TRBV14; possible D gene TRBD2, 8 bases. CDR3 length equals 15 residues. CDR1 and CDR2 (germline): SGHDN, FVKESK. V gave up 3 bases and J gave up 4 bases, with 15 bases separating them. The full variable domain, rest sourced from reference TRBV14 and TRBJ2-5, is EAGVTQFPSHSVIEKGQTVTLRCDPISGHDNLYWYRRVMGKEIKFLLHFVKESKQDESGMPNNRFLAERTGGTYSTLKVQPAELEDSGVYFCASSQNRGLGETQYFGPGTRLLVL.

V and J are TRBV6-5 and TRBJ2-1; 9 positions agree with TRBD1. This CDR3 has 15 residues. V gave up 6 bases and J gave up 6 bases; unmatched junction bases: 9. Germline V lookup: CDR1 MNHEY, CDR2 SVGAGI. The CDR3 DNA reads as TGTGCCAGCAGACCCACGGGACAGGGTTTCAATGAGCAGTTCTTC. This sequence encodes CASRPTGQGFNEQFF.